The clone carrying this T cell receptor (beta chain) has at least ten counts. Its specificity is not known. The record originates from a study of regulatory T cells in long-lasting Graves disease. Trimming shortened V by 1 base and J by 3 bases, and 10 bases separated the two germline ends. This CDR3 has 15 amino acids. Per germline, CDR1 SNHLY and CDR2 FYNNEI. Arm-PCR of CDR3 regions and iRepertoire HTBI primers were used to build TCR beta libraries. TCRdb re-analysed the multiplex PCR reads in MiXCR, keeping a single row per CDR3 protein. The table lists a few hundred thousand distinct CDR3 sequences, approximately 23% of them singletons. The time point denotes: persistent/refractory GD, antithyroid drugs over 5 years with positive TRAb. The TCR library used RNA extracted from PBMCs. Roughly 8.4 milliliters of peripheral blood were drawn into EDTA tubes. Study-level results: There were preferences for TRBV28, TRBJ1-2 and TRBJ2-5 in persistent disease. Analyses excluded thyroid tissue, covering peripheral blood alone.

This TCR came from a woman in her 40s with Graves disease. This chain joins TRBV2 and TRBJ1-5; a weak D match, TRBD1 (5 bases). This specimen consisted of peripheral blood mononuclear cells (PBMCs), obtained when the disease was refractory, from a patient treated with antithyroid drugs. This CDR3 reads CASSEVTGPNQPQHF. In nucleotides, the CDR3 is TGTGCCAGCAGTGAAGTCACGGGGCCCAATCAGCCCCAGCATTTT.